This is a list of T cell receptor beta chains from one sample in a study of T cell responses to AZD1222 COVID-19 vaccine. Produced via immunoSEQ multiplex PCR; TCRdb's table is partial and in-frame only. This sample has about 120,000 clones; roughly 90% occur once, and the top ten carry more than 6%. This specimen was peripheral blood, taken 28 days after the second AZD1222 dose. These TCRs come from an adult who received the AZD1222 COVID-19 vaccine. Each CDR3 is given with its conserved first and last residue. D genes are given only for firm matches. Only part of the rows carry a size: once, few, many, or a class if the clone is expanded.

abundance	d_gene	len	j_gene	v_gene	CDR3aa	CDR3nt
.	TRBD1	15	TRBJ1-5	TRBV7-2	CASSLSRQGYQPQHF	TGTGCCAGCAGCTTATCCCGACAGGGGTATCAGCCCCAGCATTTT
.	.	15	TRBJ2-7	TRBV5-8	CASSLLGLTSYEQYF	TGTGCCAGCAGCTTACTGGGACTGACCTCCTACGAGCAGTACTTC
.	.	15	TRBJ1-2	TRBV19	CASSEPGLLNYGYTF	TGTGCCAGTAGCGAACCGGGACTCCTTAACTATGGCTACACCTTC
.	TRBD1	13	TRBJ1-2	TRBV29-1	CSVVQGANYGYTF	TGCAGCGTTGTACAGGGGGCCAACTATGGCTACACCTTC
.	.	12	TRBJ2-1	TRBV7-9	CASSQDSNEQFF	TGTGCCAGCAGCCAGGACAGCAATGAGCAGTTCTTC
.	TRBD1	17	TRBJ1-4	TRBV7-9	CASSARDRDNSNEKLFF	TGTGCCAGCAGCGCAAGGGACAGGGATAATTCTAATGAAAAACTGTTTTTT
once	.	12	TRBJ2-1	TRBV28	CASSPPGVEQFF	TGTGCCAGCAGTCCCCCCGGCGTTGAGCAGTTCTTC
.	.	15	TRBJ1-1	TRBV2	CASTQEVGSHTEAFF	TGTGCCAGCACCCAGGAGGTGGGAAGTCATACTGAAGCTTTCTTT
.	.	13	TRBJ1-1	TRBV18	CASSPIGNTEAFF	TGTGCCAGCTCACCGATAGGGAACACTGAAGCTTTCTTT
.	.	15	TRBJ1-6	TRBV6-5	CASSRLRVNNSPLHF	TGTGCCAGCAGCAGACTGCGAGTAAATAATTCACCCCTCCACTTT
.	.	13	TRBJ2-1	TRBV18	CASSPTQNNEQFF	TGTGCCAGCTCACCAACCCAGAACAATGAGCAGTTCTTC
once	.	13	TRBJ1-5	TRBV29-1	CSVAGTDNQPQHF	TGCAGCGTTGCCGGGACGGACAATCAGCCCCAGCATTTT
.	.	14	TRBJ2-5	TRBV11-3	CASSPASGVETQYF	TGTGCCAGCAGCCCCGCCTCAGGTGTCGAGACCCAGTACTTC
.	.	15	TRBJ1-1	TRBV29-1	CSVEDRAVGSSEAFF	TGCAGCGTTGAAGATCGGGCAGTAGGAAGCTCTGAAGCTTTCTTT
few	TRBD1	15	TRBJ1-3	TRBV5-1	CASSPTGGGGNTIYF	TGCGCCAGCAGCCCGACAGGGGGCGGTGGAAACACCATATATTTT
.	TRBD2	16	TRBJ2-1	TRBV19	CASSMVAGEVWNEQFF	TGTGCCAGTAGTATGGTAGCGGGAGAAGTGTGGAATGAGCAGTTCTTC
.	.	12	TRBJ2-6	TRBV2	CASSEGANVLTF	TGTGCCAGCAGTGAGGGGGCCAACGTCCTGACTTTC
.	TRBD1	14	TRBJ1-2	TRBV3-1/TRBV3-2	CASSQGQGNYGYTF	TGTGCCAGCAGCCAAGGACAGGGCAACTATGGCTACACCTTC
.	TRBD2	16	TRBJ2-3	TRBV5-1	CASSETSGSLTDTQYF	TGCGCCAGCAGCGAAACTAGCGGGAGTCTCACAGATACGCAGTATTTT
.	TRBD2	13	TRBJ2-1	TRBV27	CASSKGLVDEQFF	TGTGCCAGCTCGAAAGGACTAGTCGATGAGCAGTTCTTC
.	TRBD1	14	TRBJ1-2	TRBV19	CASRTGLPNYGYTF	TGTGCCAGCCGGACAGGTCTCCCTAACTATGGCTACACCTTC
.	TRBD1	12	TRBJ2-7	TRBV28	CASRQGAYEQYF	TGTGCCAGCAGACAGGGGGCTTACGAGCAGTACTTC
.	TRBD2	15	TRBJ2-3	TRBV9	CASSVGTRDTDTQYF	TGTGCCAGCAGCGTAGGGACTAGAGACACAGATACGCAGTATTTT
.	.	13	TRBJ1-5	TRBV28	CASSPLSDQPQHF	TGTGCCAGCAGTCCTCTTTCAGATCAGCCCCAGCATTTT
.	.	14	TRBJ1-6	TRBV9	CASSPRLINSPLHF	TGTGCCAGCAGCCCTAGACTGATTAATTCACCCCTCCACTTT
.	.	15	TRBJ1-3	TRBV19	CASSIYQVSGNTIYF	TGTGCCAGTAGTATCTATCAAGTCTCTGGAAACACCATATATTTT
.	TRBD1	14	TRBJ1-3	TRBV27	CASRQGGSGNTIYF	TGTGCCAGCCGACAGGGGGGCTCTGGAAACACCATATATTTT
.	.	15	TRBJ2-6	TRBV2	CASSDVGSGANVLTF	TGTGCCAGCAGTGATGTGGGTTCTGGGGCCAACGTCCTGACTTTC
.	.	13	TRBJ1-2	TRBV23-1	CARMPGGEYGYTF	TGCGCCAGAATGCCTGGGGGGGAATATGGCTACACCTTC
once	TRBD1	13	TRBJ1-1	TRBV29-1	CSARDSPTTEAFF	TGCAGCGCCCGGGACAGCCCTACCACTGAAGCTTTCTTT
.	.	17	TRBJ1-6	TRBV7-9	CASSLSWLVSGDSPLHF	TGTGCCAGCAGCTTATCTTGGCTTGTCAGCGGAGATTCACCCCTCCACTTT
.	.	13	TRBJ1-1	TRBV18	CASSPTQNTEAFF	TGTGCCAGCTCACCAACACAAAACACTGAAGCTTTCTTT
.	.	15	TRBJ2-1	TRBV27	CASSSPDGSYNEQFF	TGTGCCAGCAGTTCCCCGGACGGATCCTACAATGAGCAGTTCTTC
.	.	15	TRBJ1-2	TRBV5-1	CASSLSLNSQGGYTF	TGCGCCAGCAGCTTATCGCTTAACAGTCAAGGGGGCTACACCTTC
once	.	13	TRBJ2-7	TRBV7-8	CASSSRGSYEQYF	TGTGCCAGCTCATCTCGGGGTTCCTACGAGCAGTACTTC
.	TRBD1	14	TRBJ2-7	TRBV3-1/TRBV3-2	CASSQGQGTLEQYF	TGTGCCAGCAGCCAAGGACAGGGAACGCTCGAGCAGTACTTC
.	.	14	TRBJ1-2	TRBV5-6	CASSLGGTAYGYTF	TGTGCCAGCAGCTTGGGTGGGACGGCCTATGGCTACACCTTC